These 17 T cell receptor delta chains were all obtained from the same sample, sequenced in a study of Vδ1+ human thymocytes. The antigens these receptors bind are not known. General observations from the study: Thymic TRG and TRD repertoires appeared highly polyclonal, with Gaussian CDR3 length distributions.

RNA was extracted from the cells and then reverse transcribed. Pooled V-gene forward primers with one constant-region reverse primer generated the CDR3 amplicons by multiplex PCR. With CATT, TCRdb re-called clones from the multiplex PCR reads. This table has around 76,000 delta-chain clones, about 35% appearing once. The sample taken for sequencing was Vdelta1+ gamma-delta thymocytes from the thymus. The subset here: FACS-sorted CD3+ TCRalphabeta- TCRVdelta1+ TCRVdelta2- thymocytes. The source is a boy younger than two who had congenital heart surgery.

There are a few counts of this clone. The rearrangement uses TRDV1 and TRDJ1; TRDD2 or TRDD3 may be the D gene (7 bases each). The germline V and J ends were trimmed by 5 bases and 0 bases, with 31 bases remaining between them. The CDR3 consists of 21 residues. Germline V gives CDR1 TSWWSYY, CDR2 QGS. The CDR3 is CALGLFLRLGDTLGHTDKLIF. The CDR3 region has the DNA TGTGCTCTTGGGTTGTTCCTACGGTTGGGGGACACGTTGGGGCACACCGATAAACTCATCTTT.

The V and J genes are TRDV1 and TRDJ1, with 8 nucleotides matching TRDD3. V lost 1 base and J lost 0; bases outside the gene matches: 25. The CDR3 loop spans 23 amino acids. Germline-derived CDR1 and CDR2 are TSWWSYY and QGS. The CDR3 reads CALGEPGLFPEVLGVFYTDKLIF. The CDR3 DNA is TGTGCTCTTGGGGAACCCGGTCTTTTCCCCGAGGTACTGGGGGTCTTCTACACCGATAAACTCATCTTT.

Only a few counts were recorded for this clone. The chain uses TRDV1 and TRDJ1; TRDD3 matches at 7 bases. The CDR3 runs to 21 residues. Trimming removed 5 bases from V and 0 bases from J; junction bases left unmatched: 24. Germline V gene lookup returns CDR1 TSWWSYY and CDR2 QGS. The CDR3 sequence is CALGPLGEVPSGGSYTDKLIF. Written as DNA, the CDR3 is TGTGCTCTTGGGCCCCTTGGGGAGGTCCCCTCTGGGGGTTCGTACACCGATAAACTCATCTTT.

The chain couples TRDV1 to TRDJ1; D is possibly TRDD2 (7 bases). The V gene lost 3 bases and the J gene lost 10 bases, with 33 bases spanning the gap. The CDR3 totals 19 residues. Germline loops: CDR1 TSWWSYY, CDR2 QGS. DNA for the CDR3: TGTGCTCTTGGGGACCACGATTCCTACACAGTACTGGGCCCCAAAGGACTCATCTTT. Protein: CALGDHDSYTVLGPKGLIF.

The chain uses TRDV1 and TRDJ1, with TRDD3 matching 9 bases. This CDR3 has 22 residues. The germline CDR1 and CDR2 sequences are TSWWSYY and QGS. Trimming took 2 bases from V and 1 from J; bases not matched to a gene: 23. The CDR3 sequence is CALGEVSVPTGGLNCGTDKLIF. Written as DNA, the CDR3 is TGTGCTCTTGGGGAAGTGTCTGTCCCCACTGGGGGACTCAACTGTGGCACCGATAAACTCATCTTT.

This clone occurred a few times. The chain joins TRDV1 to TRDJ1; 8 bases match TRDD3. V lost 2 bases to trimming and J lost 1 base; unmatched junction nucleotides: 12. There are 18 residues in the CDR3. CDR1 and CDR2 (germline): TSWWSYY, QGS. This CDR3 reads CALGELGPWGYSTDKLIF. The DNA for the CDR3 is TGTGCTCTTGGGGAATTGGGGCCCTGGGGATACAGCACCGATAAACTCATCTTT.

V is TRDV1 and J is TRDJ1; 7 nucleotides match TRDD3. Germline CDR1 TSWWSYY, CDR2 QGS. The CDR3 is 22 amino acids. Germline trimming cut 2 bases from V and 0 bases from J; bases unmatched to any gene: 24. CDR3 residues: CALGEDTRSLPMWGTDTDKLIF. In nucleotides, the CDR3 is TGTGCTCTTGGGGAAGATACCCGGTCCCTACCGATGTGGGGGACTGACACCGATAAACTCATCTTT.

The V call is TRDV1, the J call TRDJ1; TRDD3 aligns across 10 bases. The V segment lost 1 base and the J segment 0 bases; nucleotides outside the gene matches: 17. CDR3 size: 21 residues. Germline V gene data show CDR1 as TSWWSYY and CDR2 as QGS. CDR3 residues: CALGERAYTDSGGYYTDKLIF. The CDR3 nucleotides are TGTGCTCTTGGGGAACGAGCTTACACGGATTCTGGGGGATATTACACCGATAAACTCATCTTT.

The gene calls are TRDV1 and TRDJ1, with 7 bases lining up with TRDD3. Germline V gene lookup returns CDR1 TSWWSYY and CDR2 QGS. The V and J ends lost 5 bases and 0 bases, in that order; junction bases with no gene match: 30. This CDR3 comprises 23 residues. CDR3 sequence reads: CALGTNNVPRFAGGPPYTDKLIF. The DNA for the CDR3 is TGTGCTCTTGGGACCAATAATGTACCTAGATTCGCTGGGGGCCCCCCGTACACCGATAAACTCATCTTT.

This clone has only a few counts. This sequence joins TRDV1 and TRDJ1, with 8 bases aligning to TRDD3. The length of the CDR3 is 19 residues. Germline CDR1 and CDR2: TSWWSYY and QGS. Trimming removed 1 base from V and 5 bases from J; junction bases left unmatched: 18. This CDR3 reads CALGEPLVLGAPSRDKLIF. For the CDR3, the DNA is TGTGCTCTTGGGGAACCACTCGTACTGGGGGCCCCGTCTCGGGATAAACTCATCTTT.

The rearrangement uses TRDV1 and TRDJ1, with 11 nucleotides matching TRDD3. Looked up from germline, CDR1 is TSWWSYY and CDR2 is QGS. CDR3 length: 20 amino acids. V shed 0 bases and J 0 bases; nucleotides not matched to a gene: 12. Here the CDR3 reads CALGELYGTWGIRDTDKLIF. Written as DNA, the CDR3 is TGTGCTCTTGGGGAACTTTACGGCACGTGGGGGATACGCGACACCGATAAACTCATCTTT.

This clone was counted only a few times. The V and J genes are TRDV1 and TRDJ1, with 12 bases that match TRDD3. The ends lost 1 base at V and 0 bases at J; junction bases unmatched: 6. Germline CDR1 TSWWSYY, CDR2 QGS. The CDR3 covers 18 residues. In DNA, the CDR3 is TGTGCTCTTGGGGAACAAGCTGGGGGATACGAGTACACCGATAAACTCATCTTT. This gives the protein CALGEQAGGYEYTDKLIF.

This chain links TRDV1 with TRDJ1; 10 bases fit TRDD3. The germline V gene encodes CDR1 TSWWSYY and CDR2 QGS. The CDR3 spans 25 residues. The trim removed 0 bases at V and 0 bases at J, leaving 28 bases unmatched. DNA for the CDR3: TGTGCTCTTGGGGAACTATTCCTCCTACATCGGGTTACTGGGGGATTTGATACGTACACCGATAAACTCATCTTT. Its protein is CALGELFLLHRVTGGFDTYTDKLIF.

Note on this clone: A read error may produce the germline difference seen at one junction end. V and J are TRDV1 and TRDJ1; maybe TRDD3 (5 bases). Looked up from germline, CDR1 is TSWWSYY and CDR2 is QGS. The CDR3 is 15 residues long. CDR3 sequence (DNA): TGTGCTCTGTGGGGACCCCCGGAGGTCACCGATAAACCCATCTTT. Protein sequence: CALWGPPEVTDKPIF.

The chain carries TRDV1 and TRDJ1, with D perhaps TRDD2 or TRDD3 (5 bases each). The V gene lost 2 bases and the J gene lost 1 base, with 29 bases spanning the gap. Germline V gene lookup returns CDR1 TSWWSYY and CDR2 QGS. The CDR3 is 21 amino acids. The CDR3 loop reads CALGEEVLPSSTGTGTDKLIF. The CDR3 region has the DNA TGTGCTCTTGGGGAAGAAGTCCTCCCATCTTCCACTGGTACGGGCACCGATAAACTCATCTTT.

The table lists this clone with a few counts. V is TRDV1 and J is TRDJ1; 7 bases fit TRDD3. Germline CDR1 reads TSWWSYY; CDR2 reads QGS. V lost 0 bases to trimming and J lost 0 bases; unmatched junction nucleotides: 19. The CDR3 spans 21 residues. The CDR3 loop reads CALGELRCPGVLGTNTDKLIF. The CDR3 DNA follows: TGTGCTCTTGGGGAACTTCGCTGTCCGGGCGTACTGGGGACTAACACCGATAAACTCATCTTT.

This chain joins TRDV2 and TRDJ1; 12 bases are a match to TRDD3. With V trimmed by 5 bases and J by 5 bases, 17 bases remained unmatched. Germline V gives CDR1 GEAIGNYY, CDR2 EKD. There are 18 residues in the CDR3. CDR3 nucleotide sequence: TGTGCCTGTGCCCCGTACTGGGGGATACAAGAAAATAGGGATAAACTCATCTTT. Its protein is CACAPYWGIQENRDKLIF.